The following is a T cell receptor beta chain sequence with its context. Its antigen is unknown. No quality values exist for individual bases; no much larger clone is one base distant. The data belong to a study of blood T cell repertoires in COVID-19 (TCRdb year 2020). Looking at the study overall: Collaborator samples came from the United States, Italy and Spain and covered acute and convalescent phases of COVID-19. Where HLA class I and class II types were available, the types were taken from metadata supplied by the sample provider, not from assay-based typing. Subjects who had been exposed to COVID-19, were actively infected with it, or had recovered from it provided the deeply sampled blood TCRbeta repertoires that made up the dataset. A de-identified subject ID, COVID-19 status, age in years and sex were almost always included in the sample metadata. The material from the prospective study consisted of cDNA or gDNA derived from T cells, B-cell-depleted T cells, or PBMCs. The samples were drawn from two sources: the first 160 participants of the ongoing ImmuneRACE study, and fewer than 1,500 subjects contributed by 6 global collaborators. A freely available public database, intended as a resource for researchers studying the immune response to SARS-CoV-2, is where the repertoires were released.

The germline V gene (reference sequence) sets CDR1 to LNHDA and CDR2 to SQIVND. V is clipped by 9 bases and J by 0 bases, and the sequence between their germline boundaries is 12 bases long. Inclusive of the bounding cysteine and phenylalanine, the CDR3 is 14 residues long. Solely the CDR3 DNA is kept, with 42 bases framed from the first base. TCRbeta CDR3 regions were amplified from genomic DNA using the immunoSEQ Assay, a bias-controlled multiplex PCR. The original methods were these. Within the assay, amplification of reference gene primers was used to estimate how many nucleated cells each sample contained. To quantify the absolute abundance of each unique TCRbeta CDR3 rearrangement, sequence reads were collapsed and filtered. Productive Simpson clonality was computed per sample as the square root of Simpson's diversity index over productive rearrangements. This immuneACCESS table, as held by TCRdb, lists in-frame sequences with V and J called but not all clones. Of the missing ones, under half trace to an unresolved V gene in checked studies; the others have no known cause. V and J calls and clone size are as listed in that table; D and trimming were resolved from the DNA. The sample data list around 190,000 clones, and roughly 84% of these were observed just once. The ten biggest clones cover 15% to 20% of the sample.

At one collaborating source in Seattle, patients were enrolled during active infection and were followed longitudinally through the course of disease. Each collaborating institution followed its own protocols to collect whole blood in K2EDTA tubes. For TCRbeta analysis, collaborator samples were shipped as frozen whole blood, as isolated PBMCs, or as DNA extracted from either sample type. The paper's findings and limits, for the study overall: Clinical and demographic metadata were provided uncurated, with the amount varying by source and participant.

The source of this sequence is a man aged 50-60 years with COVID-19, enrolled during active disease. Recombination connected TRBV19 to TRBJ1-5, with the D gene uncertain. The sequencing sample was made of peripheral blood. The DNA reads as follows: TGTGCCAGCCAAGGGAGCAGTAGCAATCAGCCCCAGCATTTT. Its protein is CASQGSSSNQPQHF.